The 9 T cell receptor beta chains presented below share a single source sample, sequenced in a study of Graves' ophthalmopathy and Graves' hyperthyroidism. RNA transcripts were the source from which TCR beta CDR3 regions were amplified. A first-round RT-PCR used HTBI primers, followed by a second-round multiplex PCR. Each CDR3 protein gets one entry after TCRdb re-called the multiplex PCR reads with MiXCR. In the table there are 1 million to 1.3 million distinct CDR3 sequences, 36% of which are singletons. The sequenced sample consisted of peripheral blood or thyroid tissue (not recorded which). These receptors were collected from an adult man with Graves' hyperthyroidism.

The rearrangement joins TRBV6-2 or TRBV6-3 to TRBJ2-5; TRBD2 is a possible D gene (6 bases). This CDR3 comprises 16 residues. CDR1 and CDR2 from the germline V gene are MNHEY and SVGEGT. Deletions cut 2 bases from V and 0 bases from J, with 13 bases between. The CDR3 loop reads CASSYRRDWYQETQYF. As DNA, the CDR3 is TGTGCCAGCAGTTACCGCCGGGACTGGTACCAAGAGACCCAGTACTTC.

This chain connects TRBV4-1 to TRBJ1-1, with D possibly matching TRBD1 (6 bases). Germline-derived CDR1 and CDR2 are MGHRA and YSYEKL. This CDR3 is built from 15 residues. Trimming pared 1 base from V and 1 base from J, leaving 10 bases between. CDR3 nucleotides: TGCGCCAGCAGCCAAGGTCCGGGGGCGAACACTGAAGCTTTCTTT. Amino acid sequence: CASSQGPGANTEAFF.

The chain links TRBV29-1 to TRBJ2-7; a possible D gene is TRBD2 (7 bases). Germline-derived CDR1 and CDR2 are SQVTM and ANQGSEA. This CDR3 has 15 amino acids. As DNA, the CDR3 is TGCGCCAGCAGTGGACGGGGGGCCCCCTCCTACGAGCAGTACTTC. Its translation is CASSGRGAPSYEQYF.

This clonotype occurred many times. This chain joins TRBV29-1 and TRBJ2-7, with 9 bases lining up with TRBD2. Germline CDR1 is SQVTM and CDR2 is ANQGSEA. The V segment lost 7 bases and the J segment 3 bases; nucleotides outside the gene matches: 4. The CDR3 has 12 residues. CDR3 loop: CSASGGNYEQYF. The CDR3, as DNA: TGCAGCGCGAGCGGGGGGAACTACGAGCAGTACTTC.

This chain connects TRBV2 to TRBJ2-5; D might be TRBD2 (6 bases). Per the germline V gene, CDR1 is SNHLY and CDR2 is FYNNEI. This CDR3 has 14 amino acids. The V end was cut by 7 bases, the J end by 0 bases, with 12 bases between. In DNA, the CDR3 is TGTGCCAGCACCGTGGAGGGGAACCAAGAGACCCAGTACTTC. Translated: CASTVEGNQETQYF.

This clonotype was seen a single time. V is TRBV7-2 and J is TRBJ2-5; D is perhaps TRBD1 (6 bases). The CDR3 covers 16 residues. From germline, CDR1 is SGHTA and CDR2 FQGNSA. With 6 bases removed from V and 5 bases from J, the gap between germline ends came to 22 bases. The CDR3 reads CASSLRPSRGWETQYF. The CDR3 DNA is TGTGCCAGCAGTTTACGGCCTAGTAGGGGGTGGGAGACCCAGTACTTC.

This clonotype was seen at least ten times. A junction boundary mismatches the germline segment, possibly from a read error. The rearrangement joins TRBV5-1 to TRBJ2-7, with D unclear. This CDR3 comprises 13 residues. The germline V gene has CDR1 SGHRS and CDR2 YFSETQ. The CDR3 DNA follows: TGTGCCAGCAGCTTAGGGCAGTCCTACGAGCAGTACTTC. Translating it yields CASSLGQSYEQYF.

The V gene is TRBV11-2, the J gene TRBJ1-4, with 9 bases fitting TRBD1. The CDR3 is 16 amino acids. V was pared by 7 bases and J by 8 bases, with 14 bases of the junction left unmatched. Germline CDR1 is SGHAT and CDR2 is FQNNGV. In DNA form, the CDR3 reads TGTGCCAGCACCACCTCCACGGGACAGGGATTAGAAAAACTGTTTTTT. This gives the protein CASTTSTGQGLEKLFF.

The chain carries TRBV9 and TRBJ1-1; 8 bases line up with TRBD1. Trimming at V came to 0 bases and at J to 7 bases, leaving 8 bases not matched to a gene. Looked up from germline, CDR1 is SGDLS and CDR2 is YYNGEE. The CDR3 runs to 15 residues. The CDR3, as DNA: TGTGCCAGCAGCGTAGGGGGGACAGGAGAGAATGAAGCTTTCTTT. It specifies CASSVGGTGENEAFF.